This TCR beta chain was documented in a study of CD8+ T cells in alopecia areata. Treatment indicated: oral pan-JAK inhibitor, 5-10 mg twice daily. Between the trimmed V and J ends, which lost 4 bases and 1 base, there was a span of 9 bases. CDR1 GTSNPN and CDR2 SVGIG come from the germline V gene (reference sequence). The CDR3 spans 13 residues. This clone was detected once. RNA was isolated and reverse transcribed to cDNA, the sequencing template. Generated by immunoSEQ multiplex PCR, the TCRdb table keeps only in-frame clones and is missing some. The sample has about 210,000 clones, under 75% seen once.

The sequencing used CD4+ T cells sorted from blood, collected at week 4, from a patient treated with tofacitinib. The gene calls are TRBV30 and TRBJ2-3; D remains unclear. This clonotype originated in a human donor with alopecia areata. As DNA, the CDR3 is TGTGCCTGGACCGCATTTGGCACAGATACGCAGTATTTT. Encoded protein: CAWTAFGTDTQYF.